A selection of T cell receptor beta chains follows, all from one sample in a study of cytomegalovirus exposure and HLA in healthy donors. Only in-frame clones appear in the TCRdb table, and some are missing; sequencing was by immunoSEQ multiplex PCR. Here the sample spans some 150,000 clones, 70% to 80% being singletons. Sequencing was done on a sample of PBMCs. The source of these receptors is a man aged 25 to 40 in good health and CMV-seropositive. Both conserved end residues are part of each CDR3. Each record gives: D gene, J gene, V gene, clone size, CDR3 DNA, CDR3 protein. D genes are given only for firm matches. Size is omitted from some rows. Given values are once, few, many or a class for expanded clones.

-	TRBJ1-4	TRBV4-3	few	TGCGCCAGCAGCCAAGACCGAGCAACTAATGAAAAACTGTTTTTT	CASSQDRATNEKLFF
TRBD1	TRBJ2-7	TRBV6-1	-	TGTGCCAGCAGTGGGGGGACAGGGGAATACGAGCAGTACTTC	CASSGGTGEYEQYF
TRBD1	TRBJ2-7	TRBV14	-	TGTGCCAGCAGCCAAACTTCCCGGGACAGGGGCTACGAGCAGTACTTC	CASSQTSRDRGYEQYF
-	TRBJ1-1	TRBV29-1	-	TGCAGCGTGTCCGGAGGGCCCGAAGCTTTCTTT	CSVSGGPEAFF
-	TRBJ2-7	TRBV7-2	-	TGTGCCAGCTCCCCGCCAGGAATTTTTTCCTACGAGCAGTACTTC	CASSPPGIFSYEQYF
-	TRBJ1-5	TRBV5-1	few	TGCGCCAGCAGCCCAAATACAGGGTATCAGCCCCAGCATTTT	CASSPNTGYQPQHF
-	TRBJ1-3	TRBV2	once	TGTGCCAGCAGTGAGAGGGAAGGAAACACCATATATTTT	CASSEREGNTIYF
-	TRBJ1-2	TRBV6-5	-	TGTGCCAGCAGTTGGGGCGGGAAGGATAACTATGGCTACACCTTC	CASSWGGKDNYGYTF
-	TRBJ1-2	TRBV5-4	-	TGTGCCAGCAGCTTGGAGCCTAACTATGGCTACACCTTC	CASSLEPNYGYTF
TRBD1	TRBJ1-5	TRBV5-1	-	TGCGCCAGCAGCCCGCTGGGACAGGGGCATCAGCCCCAGCATTTT	CASSPLGQGHQPQHF
TRBD1	TRBJ1-1	TRBV18	once	TGTGCCAGCTCACCTAGGGGGCGGTTGAACACTGAAGCTTTCTTT	CASSPRGRLNTEAFF
TRBD1	TRBJ2-7	TRBV12-5	-	TGTGCTAGTGGCGACCCCGGGACAGGGAACTACGAGCAGTACTTC	CASGDPGTGNYEQYF
TRBD1	TRBJ1-1	TRBV30	-	TGTGCCTGGATTATGACAGGGGGCATGAACACTGAAGCTTTCTTT	CAWIMTGGMNTEAFF
TRBD2	TRBJ2-3	TRBV9	-	TGTGCCAGCAGCGTGGGCGGGGGAAGGGTCGGCACAGATACGCAGTATTTT	CASSVGGGRVGTDTQYF
TRBD2	TRBJ2-3	TRBV2	-	TGTGCCAGCAGTGAAGGAATAGCGGGGGGGCGAGATACGCAGTATTTT	CASSEGIAGGRDTQYF
TRBD2	TRBJ2-7	TRBV9	few	TGTGCCAGCAGCGTAGGAGCAGCGGGGGGCAGGTACGAGCAGTACTTC	CASSVGAAGGRYEQYF
-	TRBJ1-2	TRBV6-5	-	TGTGCCACCATGGGACAACTCCCTAACTACACCTTC	CATMGQLPNYTF
-	TRBJ2-3	TRBV12-5	-	TGTGCTAGTGGTCATAGCGGAGTCACAGATACGCAGTATTTT	CASGHSGVTDTQYF
-	TRBJ1-4	TRBV30	-	TGTGCCTGGCAGGGTTCTAATGAAAAACTGTTTTTT	CAWQGSNEKLFF
TRBD1	TRBJ1-3	TRBV11-1	-	TGTGCCAGCAGCCGAGGGACAGGGAGAGACACCATATATTTT	CASSRGTGRDTIYF
TRBD2	TRBJ2-7	TRBV7-2	-	TGTGCCAGCAGCTCCTCCCATAGCGGGGGGCGGGCCTACGAGCAGTACTTC	CASSSSHSGGRAYEQYF
-	TRBJ2-3	TRBV29-1	-	TGCAGCGTTGAAGACCGTCACGGTTCAGATACGCAGTATTTT	CSVEDRHGSDTQYF
TRBD1	TRBJ1-4	TRBV7-8	-	TGTGCCAGCAGCTGGGGGGACAGCTACCTTGAAAAACTGTTTTTT	CASSWGDSYLEKLFF
-	TRBJ2-6	TRBV9	-	TGTGCCAGCAGCCCACTAGGGGCCAACGTCCTGACTTTC	CASSPLGANVLTF
-	TRBJ1-2	TRBV28	few	TGTGCCACCTCCTGGGCGGAGGCGGCCTATGGCTACACCTTC	CATSWAEAAYGYTF
-	TRBJ2-2	TRBV29-1	-	TGCAGCGTTTTTCTGGCAGGGGTTTTCACCGGGGAGCTGTTTTTT	CSVFLAGVFTGELFF
-	TRBJ1-2	TRBV7-8	-	TGTGCCAGCAGCTCAGGGATCCCGCCCTATGGCTACACCTTC	CASSSGIPPYGYTF
-	TRBJ1-2	TRBV4-3	-	TGCGCCAGCAGCCAAGATAGCAGGGAGGGGCTTGGCTACACCTTC	CASSQDSREGLGYTF
TRBD1	TRBJ1-1	TRBV5-8	once	TGTGCCAGCAGGAAATCAGGGGGTCCGGAGGGCACTGAAGCTTTCTTT	CASRKSGGPEGTEAFF
-	TRBJ1-1	TRBV7-9	once	TGTGCCAGCAGCGCCAACGGGGGGATGAACACTGAAGCTTTCTTT	CASSANGGMNTEAFF
TRBD2	TRBJ2-3	TRBV5-1	-	TGCGCCAGCACCCTAAGGGAGGGGAAAGATACGCAGTATTTT	CASTLREGKDTQYF
-	TRBJ2-3	TRBV15	-	TGTGCCACCAGCAGAGATTACCCCGGGGTCCCTCAGGCAGATACGCAGTATTTT	CATSRDYPGVPQADTQYF
-	TRBJ1-4	TRBV9	-	TGTGCCAGCAGCGTTGAGGGTCGTAATGAAAAACTGTTTTTT	CASSVEGRNEKLFF
-	TRBJ2-4	TRBV29-1	once	TGCAACCCCTGGGCAGAGAACATTCAGTACTTC	CNPWAENIQYF
-	TRBJ1-4	TRBV6-1	-	TGTGCCAGCCGGCTCGGGGAAAAACTGTTTTTT	CASRLGEKLFF